A single sample gave rise to the 20 T cell receptor beta chains below, sequenced in a study of OX40 agonist ivuxolimab in advanced cancers. Sequenced by immunoSEQ multiplex PCR; TCRdb stores in-frame clones only, minus some. The table shows 50,000 to 65,000 clones, with around nine tenths occurring only once. Sequences were derived from CD4+ or CD8+ T cells sorted from blood, sampled in a trial of the OX40 agonist ivuxolimab. These receptors originate from an adult with an advanced solid tumor such as melanoma, head and neck, liver or kidney cancer.

This chain links TRBV7-2 with TRBJ1-2, with TRBD1 identical over 7 bases. Looked up from germline, CDR1 is SGHTA and CDR2 is FQGNSA. V lost 5 bases, J lost 4 bases, and 7 bases stayed unmatched. CDR3 length: 14 residues. The CDR3 DNA reads as TGTGCCAGCAGCCAAGGGACAGCCTTCTATGGCTACACCTTC. Translation gives CASSQGTAFYGYTF.

This chain joins TRBV4-3 and TRBJ2-4; D remains ambiguous. The CDR3 is made up of 13 amino acids. V gave up 2 bases and J gave up 15 bases, with 17 bases separating them. CDR1 and CDR2 from the germline V gene are LGHNA and YSLEER. The CDR3 nucleotides read TGCGCCAGCAGCCAACCCCCACCGGAGTTGTGGTACTTC. Protein product: CASSQPPPELWYF.

The rearrangement joins TRBV20-1 to TRBJ2-1, with TRBD1 matching over 8 bases. This CDR3 is built from 11 residues. Unmatched junction bases numbered 2, after V lost 5 bases and J lost 8 bases. Germline CDR1 reads DFQATT; CDR2 reads SNEGSKA (reference sequence). The CDR3 DNA follows: TGCAGTGCTGGACAGGGCGATGAGCAGTTCTTC. This translates into CSAGQGDEQFF.

In its sample, this clone ranks as medium-sized. This chain joins TRBV7-8 and TRBJ1-2; 7 nucleotides agree with TRBD1. V trimming: 5 bases; J trimming: 3 bases; junction bases outside the gene matches: 9. Germline V gene lookup returns CDR1 SGHVS and CDR2 FQNEAQ. The CDR3 spans 15 residues. CDR3 amino acids: CASSPSPGGDYGYTF. The CDR3 coding sequence is TGTGCCAGCAGCCCATCGCCAGGGGGGGACTATGGCTACACCTTC.

In its sample, this clone was seen a few times. J is TRBJ1-1 and V is TRBV5-1; no definite D call. The germline V and J ends were trimmed by 2 bases and 8 bases, with 16 bases remaining between them. The CDR3 is 14 amino acids. In germline, CDR1 is SGHRS, CDR2 YFSETQ. The CDR3 DNA is TGCGCCAGCAGCTTAACTTCGGGTGGTTCCGAAGCTTTCTTT. Amino acid sequence: CASSLTSGGSEAFF.

V gene TRBV15 combines with J gene TRBJ2-3; no definite D call. Germline-derived CDR1 and CDR2 are LNHNV and YYDKDF (reference sequence). Trimming shortened V by 0 bases and J by 0 bases, and 7 bases separated the two germline ends. This CDR3 spans 15 amino acids. The CDR3, as DNA: TGTGCCACCAGCAGAGATAGGGCTAGCACAGATACGCAGTATTTT. Its translation is CATSRDRASTDTQYF.

This clone was seen only a few times. This chain joins TRBV5-1 and TRBJ2-3, with D perhaps TRBD2 (6 bases). The CDR3 is 16 amino acids. CDR1 is SGHRS and CDR2 is YFSETQ in the germline V gene. The V end was cut by 4 bases, the J end by 0 bases, with 15 bases between. CDR3 DNA sequence: TGCGCCAGCAGCAACATTGGAGGGTCTAGCACAGATACGCAGTATTTT. Its protein is CASSNIGGSSTDTQYF. Complete variable domain (other parts from reference TRBV5-1 and TRBJ2-3): KAGVTQTPRYLIKTRGQQVTLSCSPISGHRSVSWYQQTPGQGLQFLFEYFSETQRNKGNFPGRFSGRQFSNSRSEMNVSTLELGDSALYLCASSNIGGSSTDTQYFGPGTRLTVL.

This clone came up a few times. V usage is TRBV14 and J usage is TRBJ2-2; D uncertain. This CDR3 comprises 13 residues. V was clipped by 6 bases and J by 3 bases, with 8 bases between them. Germline V gene lookup returns CDR1 SGHDN and CDR2 FVKESK. The chain's CDR3 is CASSLTHTGELFF. DNA for the CDR3: TGTGCCAGCAGTCTCACTCACACCGGGGAGCTGTTTTTT.

The chain carries TRBV2 and TRBJ2-2; 10 bases agree with TRBD2. Germline-derived CDR1 and CDR2 are SNHLY and FYNNEI. CDR3 length: 14 residues. Trimming removed 4 bases from V and 5 bases from J; junction bases left unmatched: 1. The CDR3: CASSASGGTGELFF. The CDR3 region has the DNA TGTGCCAGCAGTGCTAGCGGGGGAACCGGGGAGCTGTTTTTT.

The chain carries TRBV11-2 and TRBJ1-5; no clear D. Trimming pared 1 base from V and 5 bases from J, leaving 9 bases between. CDR3 length: 14 residues. Germline V gene sequence: CDR1 SGHAT, CDR2 FQNNGV. The CDR3 coding sequence is TGTGCCAGCAGCTTAGTAGGGTGGCATCAGCCCCAGCATTTT. Translation gives CASSLVGWHQPQHF.

The chain recombines TRBV6-6 with TRBJ1-1; the D gene is possibly TRBD1 (6 bases). The CDR3 has 15 amino acids. Per the germline V gene, CDR1 is MNHNY and CDR2 is SVGAGI (reference sequence). V was cut by 6 bases and J by 4 bases, with 18 bases left in between. This chain's CDR3 is CASSLKQGRVTEAFF. The CDR3, as DNA: TGTGCCAGCAGCCTAAAACAGGGTAGGGTCACTGAAGCTTTCTTT.

This clone has a single count. This chain links TRBV11-3 with TRBJ1-5, with no clear D. The CDR3 contains 12 residues. Between the trimmed V and J ends, which lost 2 bases and 7 bases, there was a span of 6 bases. Germline CDR1 and CDR2: SGHNT and YENEEA. The CDR3, as DNA: TGTGCCAGCAGCTTAAGACGGCAGCCCCAGCATTTT. It encodes CASSLRRQPQHF.

V is TRBV5-4 and J is TRBJ2-1, with D uncertain. V gave up 4 bases and J gave up 0 bases, with 14 bases separating them. CDR1 and CDR2 from the germline V gene are SGHNT and YYREEE (reference sequence). This CDR3 has 16 residues. The CDR3 region has the DNA TGTGCCAGCAGCATCGAGCTGGTTAGCTCCTACAATGAGCAGTTCTTC. Encoded protein: CASSIELVSSYNEQFF.

V and J are TRBV27 and TRBJ2-7, with 8 bases identical to TRBD2. CDR1 is MNHEY, CDR2 SMNVEV, per germline (reference sequence). The CDR3 sequence is 12 residues long. V trimming: 3 bases; J trimming: 9 bases; junction bases outside the gene matches: 4. CDR3 bases: TGTGCCAGCAGTTTCGGGGGGGAACGGCAGTACTTC. Translated, it gives CASSFGGERQYF.

This chain connects TRBV2 to TRBJ2-2, with a possible D match to TRBD1 (5 bases). CDR3 length: 14 residues. V lost 6 bases and J lost 3, with 11 bases in between. CDR1 SNHLY and CDR2 FYNNEI come from the germline V gene. The CDR3 sequence: CASSRSRDTGELFF. Written as DNA, the CDR3 is TGTGCCAGCAGCCGGAGCAGGGACACCGGGGAGCTGTTTTTT.

The chain uses TRBV23-1 and TRBJ2-2, with a weak D call TRBD2 (6 bases). TRBV23-1 is reported as an ORF; its role is uncertain. The CDR3 consists of 15 residues. V was shortened by 5 bases and J by 4 bases, with 14 bases between the two germline ends. The DNA for the CDR3 is TGCGCCAGCAGTTTCGGGACTCTGATCACCGGGGAGCTGTTTTTT. Translation: CASSFGTLITGELFF.

This chain joins TRBV5-6 and TRBJ2-7, with a weak D call TRBD1 (5 bases). Trimming left V 0 bases short and J 6 bases short, with 13 bases between. The CDR3 is 14 residues long. Looked up from germline, CDR1 is SGHDT and CDR2 is YYEEEE. CDR3 sequence reads: CASSLVQVQSEQYF. CDR3 bases: TGTGCCAGCAGCTTGGTACAGGTCCAGAGCGAGCAGTACTTC. Full variable domain (rest looked up from reference TRBV5-6 and TRBJ2-7): DAGVTQSPTHLIKTRGQQVTLRCSPKSGHDTVSWYQQALGQGPQFIFQYYEEEERQRGNFPDRFSGHQFPNYSSELNVNALLLGDSALYLCASSLVQVQSEQYFGPGTRLTVT.

This clone occurred once. The chain combines TRBV5-4 with TRBJ2-1; 15 bases agree with TRBD2. Germline assignment: CDR1 SGHNT and CDR2 YYREEE (reference sequence). The CDR3 runs 17 residues. V dropped 3 bases and J dropped 4; count of bases not matched to a gene: 5. CDR3 residues: CASSSGTSGRIYNEQFF. The CDR3 DNA is TGTGCCAGCAGCTCCGGGACTAGCGGGAGGATTTACAATGAGCAGTTCTTC.

The chain joins TRBV28 to TRBJ2-7; possible D gene TRBD1, 6 bases. This CDR3 comprises 14 residues. Germline CDR1 and CDR2: MDHEN and SYDVKM. Trimming took 4 bases from V and 2 from J, leaving 12 bases between them. The CDR3 nucleotides read TGTGCCAGCAGTTCGGGACCAGGGGCCTACGAGCAGTACTTC. This gives the protein CASSSGPGAYEQYF.

V gene TRBV29-1 combines with J gene TRBJ2-1; TRBD1 aligns across 7 bases. V lost 6 bases, J lost 0 bases, and 5 bases stayed unmatched. This CDR3 has 14 amino acids. The germline CDR1 and CDR2 sequences are SQVTM and ANQGSEA. In DNA form, the CDR3 reads TGCAGCGTAGGACAGGTCGTCTCCTACAATGAGCAGTTCTTC. Translated: CSVGQVVSYNEQFF.